Each of the 19 T cell receptor beta chains below was sequenced from the same sample in a study of T cell responses to AZD1222 COVID-19 vaccine. TCRdb keeps only in-frame clones here, not all; method: immunoSEQ multiplex PCR. The data contain about 260,000 clones, approximately 93% of them singletons. Specimen: peripheral blood, collected on day 0 of AZD1222 vaccination. Source of these receptors: an adult in good health.

The chain joins TRBV7-3 to TRBJ1-1, with D uncertain. The CDR3 totals 13 residues. Germline CDR1 is SGHTA and CDR2 is FQGTGA. Trimming pared 2 bases from V and 5 bases from J, leaving 9 bases between. The CDR3 sequence is CASSLLGRTEAFF. The DNA for the CDR3 is TGTGCCAGCAGCTTACTAGGTAGGACTGAAGCTTTCTTT.

This chain links TRBV29-1 with TRBJ2-7; TRBD1 or TRBD2 may be the D gene (7 bases each). The CDR3 length is 13 residues. Germline-derived CDR1 and CDR2 are SQVTM and ANQGSEA. Trimming stripped 1 base from V and 5 bases from J, with 12 bases between. CDR3 loop: CSVEGPGGDEQYF. The CDR3, as DNA: TGCAGCGTTGAAGGTCCAGGGGGGGACGAGCAGTACTTC.

V is TRBV4-1 and J is TRBJ1-4; no firm D call. The CDR3 has 14 residues. V gave up 1 base and J gave up 0 bases, with 3 bases separating them. The germline gives CDR1 MGHRA, CDR2 YSYEKL. In DNA form, the CDR3 reads TGCGCCAGCAGCCAAGGGGCAACTAATGAAAAACTGTTTTTT. It encodes CASSQGATNEKLFF.

This clone was observed once. The chain recombines TRBV11-2 with TRBJ2-7, with unresolved D. The germline gives CDR1 SGHAT, CDR2 FQNNGV. The V end was cut by 3 bases, the J end by 3 bases, with 9 bases between. The CDR3 extends over 13 amino acids. The CDR3 region has the DNA TGTGCCAGCAGCTTCGGCCCTCTCTACGAGCAGTACTTC. Protein: CASSFGPLYEQYF.

The rearrangement links TRBV6-1 to TRBJ2-3; weak D call: TRBD2 (6 bases). V gave up 4 bases and J gave up 8 bases, with 22 bases separating them. The length of the CDR3 is 16 residues. Germline V gene lookup returns CDR1 MNHNS and CDR2 SASEGT. The CDR3, as DNA: TGTGCCAGCAGTGGACCCCGGGACTTATCTCCGGGTACGCAGTATTTT. This sequence encodes CASSGPRDLSPGTQYF.

The chain carries TRBV19 and TRBJ1-1, with D unresolved. Germline assignment: CDR1 LNHDA and CDR2 SQIVND (reference sequence). Trimming stripped 0 bases from V and 1 base from J, with 6 bases between. The CDR3 totals 14 residues. The CDR3 sequence is CASSIERANTEAFF. As DNA, the CDR3 is TGTGCCAGTAGTATAGAGAGGGCGAACACTGAAGCTTTCTTT.

The CDR3 is CASSSSEAFF. In DNA form, the CDR3 reads TGTGCCAGCAGCTCCAGTGAAGCTTTCTTT. The chain uses TRBV28 and TRBJ1-1; no reliable D call. V gave up 6 bases and J gave up 7 bases, with 6 bases separating them. This CDR3 is built from 10 residues. CDR1 MDHEN and CDR2 SYDVKM come from the germline V gene.

The genes are TRBV9 and TRBJ2-7; D unresolved. Germline-derived CDR1 and CDR2 are SGDLS and YYNGEE. The CDR3 loop spans 17 amino acids. V shed 4 bases and J shed 3 bases, with 23 bases lying between them. DNA of the CDR3: TGTGCCAGCAGCCCGCGTTTTAGCCACACCCCGATCTACGAGCAGTACTTC. Residues: CASSPRFSHTPIYEQYF.

The chain has TRBV28 and TRBJ2-3, with TRBD2 matching over 10 bases. The CDR3 covers 14 residues. Germline CDR1 MDHEN, CDR2 SYDVKM. The ends lost 8 bases at V and 0 bases at J; junction bases unmatched: 2. Written as DNA, the CDR3 is TGTGCCAGCGCGGGACTAGCGAGCACAGATACGCAGTATTTT. It specifies CASAGLASTDTQYF.

The chain uses TRBV15 and TRBJ1-5; tentative D call: TRBD1 (5 bases). This CDR3 region has 15 residues. Trimming left V 0 bases short and J 4 bases short, with 10 bases between. Germline V gene sequence: CDR1 LNHNV, CDR2 YYDKDF (reference sequence). CDR3 sequence: CATSRDRGVNQPQHF. CDR3 nucleotide sequence: TGTGCCACCAGCAGAGATCGGGGGGTAAATCAGCCCCAGCATTTT.

V and J are TRBV7-3 and TRBJ2-6, with D tentatively TRBD1 or TRBD2 (6 bases each). The V end was cut by 5 bases, the J end by 4 bases, with 15 bases between. The germline gives CDR1 SGHTA, CDR2 FQGTGA. The length of the CDR3 is 16 residues. The DNA of the CDR3 is TGTGCCAGCAGCATGGTCCCGGGGGCAGGGGCCAACGTCCTGACTTTC. This sequence encodes CASSMVPGAGANVLTF.

CDR3 sequence (DNA): TGTGCCAGCGGTTCGGGGAGTGGGGGAAACTACGAGCAGTACTTC. As protein: CASGSGSGGNYEQYF. The chain employs TRBV28 and TRBJ2-7; perhaps D is TRBD1 or TRBD2 (5 bases each). This CDR3 has 15 amino acids. Trimming removed 8 bases at V and 3 bases at J, with 20 bases between. Germline V CDR1 and CDR2: MDHEN, SYDVKM. Combining the CDR3 with reference TRBV28 and TRBJ2-7 gives the whole variable domain DVKVTQSSRYLVKRTGEKVFLECVQDMDHENMFWYRQDPGLGLRLIYFSYDVKMKEKGDIPEGYSVSREKKERFSLILESASTNQTSMYLCASGSGSGGNYEQYFGPGTRLTVT.

V and J are TRBV10-1 and TRBJ2-7; D is ambiguous. Germline CDR1 WNHNN, CDR2 SYGVQD (reference sequence). Trimming pared 0 bases from V and 6 bases from J, leaving 12 bases between. This CDR3 is built from 14 residues. The CDR3 nucleotides are TGCGCCAGCAGTGAGTCGAGACTCGGCGGCGAGCAGTACTTC. Amino acid sequence: CASSESRLGGEQYF.

This sequence joins TRBV24-1 and TRBJ2-2; D uncertain. Germline lookup yields CDR1 KGHDR and CDR2 SFDVKD. The CDR3 runs 15 residues. The V end lost 1 base, the J end lost 4 bases, and 9 bases lay between the germline ends. CDR3 DNA: TGTGCCACCAGTGATTTCGGGTCATCCACCGGGGAGCTGTTTTTT. The encoded protein is CATSDFGSSTGELFF.

The gene calls are TRBV28 and TRBJ1-2; D call uncertain. This CDR3 spans 13 amino acids. Trimming took off 5 bases at V and 0 bases at J, with 7 bases between the two ends. Germline V gene sequence: CDR1 MDHEN, CDR2 SYDVKM. CDR3 region: CASSASPNYGYTF. CDR3 nucleotide sequence: TGTGCCAGCAGTGCGTCCCCTAACTATGGCTACACCTTC.

V usage is TRBV6-1 and J usage is TRBJ1-2; D gene uncertain. Germline assignment: CDR1 MNHNS and CDR2 SASEGT. The CDR3 has 13 residues. With 3 bases removed from V and 5 bases from J, the gap between germline ends came to 10 bases. CDR3 region: CASSEAGGYGYTF. CDR3 DNA: TGTGCCAGCAGTGAGGCCGGTGGGTATGGCTACACCTTC.

The V and J genes are TRBV7-3 and TRBJ1-1; no clear D gene. The CDR3 runs to 14 residues. V was cut by 0 bases and J by 2 bases, with 7 bases left in between. From germline, CDR1 is SGHTA and CDR2 FQGTGA. This CDR3 is CASSLTALNTEAFF. DNA for the CDR3: TGTGCCAGCAGCTTAACGGCACTCAACACTGAAGCTTTCTTT. Full variable domain (missing parts from reference TRBV7-3 and TRBJ1-1): GAGVSQTPSNKVTEKGKYVELRCDPISGHTALYWYRQSLGQGPEFLIYFQGTGAADDSGLPNDRFFAVRPEGSVSTLKIQRTERGDSAVYLCASSLTALNTEAFFGQGTRLTVV.

The V gene is TRBV24-1, the J gene TRBJ2-3, with D uncertain. CDR3 length: 14 amino acids. Between the trimmed V and J ends, which lost 4 bases and 4 bases, there was a span of 11 bases. In germline, CDR1 is KGHDR, CDR2 SFDVKD. CDR3: CATSDPAQADTQYF. CDR3 in DNA: TGTGCCACCAGTGACCCAGCTCAGGCAGATACGCAGTATTTT.

The chain links TRBV11-3 to TRBJ2-3; 11 nucleotides match TRBD2. The germline gives CDR1 SGHNT, CDR2 YENEEA. CDR3 length equals 17 residues. V gave up 5 bases and J gave up 0 bases; unmatched junction bases: 7. The CDR3 is CASSLGLAGSSTDTQYF. In DNA form, the CDR3 reads TGTGCCAGCAGCCTCGGACTAGCGGGTTCTAGCACAGATACGCAGTATTTT.